This T cell receptor (beta chain) was found in a study of T cells in Graves' hyperthyroidism and ophthalmopathy. The CDR3 sequence is 14 residues long. Germline V gene lookup returns CDR1 ENHRY and CDR2 SYGVKD. Trimming shortened V by 2 bases and J by 11 bases, and 18 bases separated the two germline ends. Notes on the study in general: Appearing also in blood were most of the thyroid clonotypes expanded above 0.001. It was a median 6.5 months before onset that the model predicted ophthalmopathy.

The study left out patients who had uncontrolled infection, other autoimmune disease, pregnancy or lactation. TCR beta CDR3 region amplification was performed from RNA transcripts. Carried out on the TCR CDR3, a first-round RT-PCR used the HTBI primer set. In TCRdb, the multiplex PCR reads were re-called with MiXCR into one record per CDR3 protein. The repertoire holds about 640,000 distinct CDR3 sequences, with less than 25% as singletons. This clonotype was detected only a few times. The antigen remains undetermined. The sequence came from a man aged 25-40 years with Graves' ophthalmopathy. The specimen was blood. V is TRBV10-3 and J is TRBJ1-1; a possible D gene is TRBD1 (5 bases). DNA for the CDR3: TGTGCCATCAGTGAGACGACGTGGGGCGGTTTTGCTTTCTTT. Amino acids: CAISETTWGGFAFF.